Below, 30 T cell receptor beta chains from the same sample are listed, as sequenced in a study of graft-versus-host responses after intestinal transplantation. Graft tissue processing released intraepithelial and lamina propria lymphocytes. TCRdb keeps only in-frame clones here, not all; method: immunoSEQ multiplex PCR. The data hold just under 20,000 clones, with approximately 72% observed a single time. The input for sequencing was ileum tissue, taken roughly 3 weeks after intestinal transplant. These receptors were collected from a human patient who received an intestinal transplant, so some T cells may come from the graft donor.

This clone appeared a few times. The chain couples TRBV4-3 to TRBJ1-4; D may be TRBD1 (6 bases). Trimming took 1 base from V and 8 from J, leaving 14 bases between them. Per the germline V gene, CDR1 is LGHNA and CDR2 is YSLEER. The CDR3 has 15 amino acids. The chain's CDR3 is CASSQVTGRGEKLFF. The DNA for the CDR3 is TGCGCCAGCAGCCAAGTTACAGGAAGGGGGGAAAAACTGTTTTTT.

The rearrangement links TRBV6-1 to TRBJ1-2, with 10 bases fitting TRBD1. Looked up from germline, CDR1 is MNHNS and CDR2 is SASEGT. The CDR3 contains 14 residues. V shed 1 base, J shed 4 bases, and the junction held 0 bases outside the gene matches. The CDR3 DNA reads TGTGCCAGCAGTGAAGGGACAGGGGGCTATGGCTACACCTTC. Protein product: CASSEGTGGYGYTF.

V usage is TRBV4-1 and J usage is TRBJ1-4, with 9 bases that match TRBD1. V was pared by 3 bases and J by 8 bases, with 13 bases of the junction left unmatched. CDR3 length: 17 residues. From germline, CDR1 is MGHRA and CDR2 YSYEKL. In DNA, the CDR3 is TGCGCCAGCAGCCATTGGGTTTACAGGGGGCGTCGAGAAAAACTGTTTTTT. It specifies CASSHWVYRGRREKLFF.

The chain links TRBV4-1 to TRBJ2-1; the match to TRBD2 covers 9 bases. CDR3 length: 16 residues. CDR1 MGHRA and CDR2 YSYEKL come from the germline V gene. Losses at the gene ends were 0 bases for V and 8 bases for J; bases not matched to a gene: 8. CDR3 protein: CASSQDQSGRWDEQFF. CDR3 sequence (DNA): TGCGCCAGCAGCCAAGATCAGAGCGGGAGGTGGGATGAGCAGTTCTTC.

V usage is TRBV7-9 and J usage is TRBJ2-7, with 8 bases lining up with TRBD2. The CDR3 sequence is 13 residues long. V lost 5 bases, J lost 3 bases, and 3 bases stayed unmatched. Germline CDR1 and CDR2: SEHNR and FQNEAQ (reference sequence). The CDR3 DNA follows: TGTGCCAGCAGCAGGGGACTAGACTACGAGCAGTACTTC. It encodes CASSRGLDYEQYF.

This clone has a handful of counts. An end of the junction does not agree with germline; a read error may underlie this. The rearrangement links TRBV7-7 to TRBJ2-3, with a weak D call TRBD2 (5 bases). CDR1 is SSHAT and CDR2 is FNYEAQ in the germline V gene (reference sequence). This CDR3 has 15 residues. In nucleotides, the CDR3 is TGTGCTAGCAGCAAGGGAGCGGTTAACACAGATACGCAGTATTTT. Translation gives CASSKGAVNTDTQYF.

The gene calls are TRBV7-6 and TRBJ2-1; the match to TRBD2 covers 8 bases. The germline gives CDR1 SGHVS, CDR2 FNYEAQ. Losses at the gene ends were 5 bases for V and 4 bases for J; bases not matched to a gene: 10. The length of the CDR3 is 16 residues. This CDR3 reads CASSRGTVAGYNEQFF. For the CDR3, the DNA is TGTGCCAGCAGCCGAGGTACGGTAGCGGGATACAATGAGCAGTTCTTC.

The rearrangement links TRBV7-9 to TRBJ1-2; 7 bases are shared with TRBD1. Germline V gene lookup returns CDR1 SEHNR and CDR2 FQNEAQ (reference sequence). After removal of 0 bases from V and 4 bases from J, the junction contained 5 bases not matched to a gene. This CDR3 has 15 amino acids. CDR3 DNA sequence: TGTGCCAGCAGCTTAGCGCCGGGACAGAGCTATGGCTACACCTTC. Translating it yields CASSLAPGQSYGYTF. Variable domain in full (rest from reference TRBV7-9 and TRBJ1-2): DTGVSQNPRHKITKRGQNVTFRCDPISEHNRLYWYRQTLGQGPEFLTYFQNEAQLEKSRLLSDRFSAERPKGSFSTLEIQRTEQGDSAMYLCASSLAPGQSYGYTFGSGTRLTVV.

This clone turned up a few times. V and J are TRBV30 and TRBJ1-5; D may be TRBD1 (6 bases). Looked up from germline, CDR1 is GTSNPN and CDR2 is SVGIG (reference sequence). The CDR3 length is 14 residues. V lost 3 bases and J 4 bases, leaving 13 bases between the germline ends. CDR3 residues: CAWSPQGSNQPQHF. CDR3 nucleotides: TGTGCCTGGAGCCCACAGGGTTCAAATCAGCCCCAGCATTTT.

The chain couples TRBV4-3 to TRBJ1-4; D is unclear. Per germline, CDR1 LGHNA and CDR2 YSLEER. The CDR3 is 16 residues long. V gave up 0 bases and J gave up 0 bases, with 8 bases separating them. In DNA form, the CDR3 reads TGCGCCAGCAGCCAAGACATCGGAGCAACTAATGAAAAACTGTTTTTT. It codes for CASSQDIGATNEKLFF.

Within the sample, this clone is medium-sized. J is TRBJ2-3 and V is TRBV5-4; D ambiguous. CDR1 is SGHNT, CDR2 YYREEE, per germline (reference sequence). With 6 bases removed from V and 2 bases from J, the gap between germline ends came to 10 bases. The CDR3 spans 13 residues. The DNA for the CDR3 is TGTGCCAGCACCGACGGAGACACAGATACGCAGTATTTT. Translation: CASTDGDTDTQYF.

Within the sample, this clone is medium-sized. V is TRBV6-5 and J is TRBJ1-1; 9 positions match TRBD1. Trimming at V came to 2 bases and at J to 6 bases, leaving 4 bases not matched to a gene. This CDR3 has 14 residues. Germline V gene lookup returns CDR1 MNHEY and CDR2 SVGAGI. The CDR3 DNA sequence: TGTGCCAGCAGTTACACAGGGGGCTGGGCTGAAGCTTTCTTT. This sequence encodes CASSYTGGWAEAFF.

In DNA, the CDR3 is TGTGCCAGCAGCTTAGGACAGATCTACGAGCAGTACTTC. Encoded protein: CASSLGQIYEQYF. The chain employs TRBV11-2 and TRBJ2-7; D may be TRBD1 (5 bases). V lost 1 base, J lost 3 bases, and 7 bases lay in between. Per germline, CDR1 SGHAT and CDR2 FQNNGV. The CDR3 has 13 residues.

In this sample, this clone turned up a few times. A junction boundary mismatches the germline segment, possibly from a read error. This sample includes further DNA sequences coding for the same CDR3. The chain combines TRBV4-2 with TRBJ1-6; D is uncertain. This CDR3 contains 19 residues. Germline V lookup: CDR1 LGHNA, CDR2 YNFKEQ. The CDR3 sequence is CASSQERQVVGSYNSPLHF. CDR3 in DNA: TGTGCCAGCAGCCAAGAACGGCAGGTTGTCGGCTCCTATAATTCCCCCCTCCACTTT.

The chain carries TRBV12-5 and TRBJ2-1; perhaps TRBD1 as D (6 bases). The V end lost 6 bases, the J end lost 1 base, and 13 bases lay between the germline ends. There are 15 residues in the CDR3. Germline lookup yields CDR1 LGHNT and CDR2 FRNRAP. CDR3 sequence (DNA): TGTGCTAGTGGGCGACAGGCGACATCCTACAATGAGCAGTTCTTC. Protein product: CASGRQATSYNEQFF.

By share, this clone ranks as medium-sized. This sample also contains other DNA sequences that code for the same CDR3. V usage is TRBV7-9 and J usage is TRBJ1-2; unclear D gene. From germline, CDR1 is SEHNR and CDR2 FQNEAQ (reference sequence). This CDR3 spans 13 amino acids. Trimming pared 1 base from V and 5 bases from J, leaving 8 bases between. The CDR3 DNA follows: TGTGCCAGCAGCTTAGGCGGAAATTATGGCTACACCTTC. Amino acid sequence: CASSLGGNYGYTF.

The chain is built from TRBV15 and TRBJ2-3; TRBD2 matches 14 bases. This CDR3 contains 18 residues. Looked up from germline, CDR1 is LNHNV and CDR2 is YYDKDF (reference sequence). V shed 5 bases, J shed 2 bases, and the junction held 9 bases outside the gene matches. The chain's CDR3 is CATSPTSGRAGFTDTQYF. As DNA, the CDR3 is TGTGCCACCAGCCCGACTAGCGGGAGGGCCGGGTTCACAGATACGCAGTATTTT.

In this sample, this clone turned up a few times. The chain links TRBV6-1 to TRBJ1-2; D gene unclear. Trimming cost V 7 bases and J 6 bases, with 21 bases left between them. The CDR3 contains 15 residues. Germline-derived CDR1 and CDR2 are MNHNS and SASEGT. CDR3 loop: CASIVRGVSPHGYTF. Here the CDR3 DNA reads TGTGCCAGCATCGTGCGGGGTGTTAGTCCCCATGGCTACACCTTC.

CDR3 sequence reads: CASRATGDSPLHF. DNA of the CDR3: TGTGCCAGCAGGGCGACAGGGGATTCACCCCTCCACTTT. The chain is built from TRBV9 and TRBJ1-6; 8 bases match TRBD1. V was clipped by 5 bases and J by 8 bases; unmatched bases: 3. The CDR3 consists of 13 residues. Germline V gives CDR1 SGDLS, CDR2 YYNGEE.

The gene calls are TRBV18 and TRBJ1-3, with D uncertain. Looked up from germline, CDR1 is KGHSH and CDR2 is LQKENI. V was cut by 6 bases and J by 0 bases, with 18 bases left in between. The CDR3 runs to 17 residues. The CDR3 here is CASSHIWRPISGNTIYF. The CDR3 bases are TGTGCCAGCTCGCATATATGGCGGCCCATCTCTGGAAACACCATATATTTT.

Details on this clone: Other DNA variants within this sample encode the same CDR3. The chain recombines TRBV30 with TRBJ2-5, with 9 bases that match TRBD2. V trimming: 3 bases; J trimming: 1 base; junction bases outside the gene matches: 9. Germline values: CDR1 GTSNPN, CDR2 SVGIG (reference sequence). The CDR3 contains 16 residues. The CDR3 coding sequence is TGTGCCTGGAGCGAACTAGCGGGCCCTTTCCAAGAGACCCAGTACTTC. Amino acids: CAWSELAGPFQETQYF.

In its sample, this clone was seen a few times. The chain uses TRBV5-1 and TRBJ1-1; a weak D match, TRBD1 (6 bases). V was clipped by 4 bases and J by 1 base, with 8 bases between them. This CDR3 is 13 amino acids long. Germline V CDR1 and CDR2: SGHRS, YFSETQ. The CDR3 sequence is CASSLTGNTEAFF. Written as DNA, the CDR3 is TGCGCCAGCAGCCTGACAGGGAACACTGAAGCTTTCTTT.

V is TRBV19 and J is TRBJ1-1, with D maybe TRBD1 (6 bases). This CDR3 spans 17 amino acids. V was cut by 6 bases and J by 11 bases, with 31 bases left in between. Germline CDR1 reads LNHDA; CDR2 reads SQIVND (reference sequence). This chain's CDR3 is CASSITGGALNWISAFF. The CDR3 nucleotides read TGTGCCAGTAGCATTACTGGGGGGGCCCTGAATTGGATCTCTGCTTTCTTT.

CDR3 loop: CASSELHGWGVPYNSPLHF. The CDR3 nucleotides read TGTGCCAGCAGTGAACTTCACGGGTGGGGGGTTCCCTATAATTCACCCCTCCACTTT. The chain employs TRBV6-1 and TRBJ1-6; TRBD1 might be the D (5 bases). Trimming removed 2 bases from V and 2 bases from J, with 19 bases in between. Germline V lookup: CDR1 MNHNS, CDR2 SASEGT. The CDR3 spans 19 residues.

The chain combines TRBV30 with TRBJ1-6; D not certain. The CDR3 has 15 amino acids. The V end lost 0 bases, the J end lost 4 bases, and 10 bases lay between the germline ends. Germline V CDR1 and CDR2: GTSNPN, SVGIG (reference sequence). As DNA, the CDR3 is TGTGCCTGGAGTGTGGCTTGGTTGTATAATTCACCCCTCCACTTT. It yields the protein CAWSVAWLYNSPLHF. The entire variable domain, with the rest obtained from reference TRBV30 and TRBJ1-6, is as follows: SQTIHQWPATLVQPVGSPLSLECTVEGTSNPNLYWYRQAAGRGLQLLFYSVGIGQISSEVPQNLSASRPQDRQFILSSKKLLLSDSGFYLCAWSVAWLYNSPLHFGNGTRLTVT.

This chain connects TRBV9 to TRBJ1-3; weak D call: TRBD1 (6 bases). Between the trimmed V and J ends, which lost 3 bases and 0 bases, there was a span of 10 bases. The CDR3 extends over 15 amino acids. Germline V gives CDR1 SGDLS, CDR2 YYNGEE. The CDR3 loop is CASSETGYSGNTIYF. DNA for the CDR3: TGTGCCAGCAGCGAGACAGGCTACTCTGGAAACACCATATATTTT.

The J gene is TRBJ2-7, the V gene TRBV27, with D maybe TRBD1 (6 bases). The CDR3 is made up of 13 amino acids. Germline V gene lookup returns CDR1 MNHEY and CDR2 SMNVEV (reference sequence). V lost 5 bases, J lost 2 bases, and 10 bases lay in between. The CDR3: CASSKGVTYEQYF. CDR3 nucleotides: TGTGCCAGCAGTAAGGGGGTTACCTACGAGCAGTACTTC.

The J gene is TRBJ1-5, the V gene TRBV7-2; D is perhaps TRBD1 (5 bases). Germline assignment: CDR1 SGHTA and CDR2 FQGNSA. This CDR3 region has 14 residues. V was shortened by 5 bases and J by 0 bases, with 8 bases between the two germline ends. This CDR3 is CASSRDSSNQPQHF. Written as DNA, the CDR3 is TGTGCCAGCAGCCGCGACAGTAGCAATCAGCCCCAGCATTTT.

This chain links TRBV12-5 with TRBJ2-1; 13 positions match TRBD2. The CDR3 has 16 residues. Germline trimming cut 5 bases from V and 8 bases from J; bases unmatched to any gene: 9. CDR1 and CDR2 (germline): LGHNT, FRNRAP. The CDR3 nucleotides are TGTGCTAGTGGTCCCTGGACTAGCGGGAGTTCGTATGAGCAGTTCTTC. This gives the protein CASGPWTSGSSYEQFF.

The chain couples TRBV25-1 to TRBJ1-6; TRBD1 is a possible D gene (6 bases). This CDR3 has 13 amino acids. V shed 5 bases and J shed 7 bases, with 9 bases lying between them. Germline V gene lookup returns CDR1 MGHDK and CDR2 SYGVNS. The CDR3 spells CASSRGGNSPLHF. The CDR3, as DNA: TGTGCCAGCAGTCGAGGGGGAAATTCACCCCTCCACTTT.